Presented here are 30 T cell receptor beta chains from one specimen sequenced in a study of CD8 T cells in Susac syndrome. Reverse transcription of roughly 0.5 to 1 ug RNA was carried out with random hexamers. Using its own MiXCR run on the immunoSEQ multiplex PCR reads, TCRdb lists one record per CDR3 protein. The repertoire includes about 120,000 distinct CDR3 sequences, about 95% of them detected once, and approximately 0.089% sits in the top ten. The material sequenced was CD4+ T cells from PBMCs. Receptors originate from a human donor in good health.

The CDR3 nucleotides are TGTGCCAGCTCACCATGGGATTTCAGGAATGAGCAGTTCTTC. This encodes CASSPWDFRNEQFF. This rearrangement joins TRBV18 to TRBJ2-1; D not certain. CDR3 length equals 14 residues. Germline CDR1 KGHSH, CDR2 LQKENI. The V gene lost 2 bases and the J gene lost 7 bases, with 12 bases spanning the gap.

The CDR3 sequence is CSVLQATLEQYF. The CDR3, as DNA: TGCAGCGTTCTACAGGCTACGCTCGAGCAGTACTTC. The chain has TRBV29-1 and TRBJ2-7; D is possibly TRBD1 (5 bases). V lost 5 bases, J lost 6 bases, and 14 bases lay in between. The germline gives CDR1 SQVTM, CDR2 ANQGSEA. The CDR3 extends over 12 amino acids.

This chain links TRBV19 with TRBJ1-5, with TRBD1 matching 10 bases. J gave up 0 bases and V 6 bases, and 8 bases lay outside the gene matches. This CDR3 contains 17 residues. CDR1 is LNHDA, CDR2 SQIVND, per germline (reference sequence). CDR3 in amino acids: CASRGTGDPYSNQPQHF. The CDR3 DNA sequence: TGTGCCAGTAGGGGGACAGGGGACCCTTATAGCAATCAGCCCCAGCATTTT.

This clonotype was seen more than once but under ten times. The rearrangement uses TRBV12-3 or TRBV12-4 and TRBJ2-7, with TRBD1 identical over 8 bases. CDR3 length: 12 residues. The ends lost 8 bases at V and 3 bases at J; junction bases unmatched: 3. The CDR3 spells CASGQGFYEQYF. As DNA, the CDR3 is TGTGCCAGCGGACAGGGTTTCTACGAGCAGTACTTC.

J is TRBJ1-1 and V is TRBV2; weak D call: TRBD1 (6 bases). Germline V gene data show CDR1 as SNHLY and CDR2 as FYNNEI. Trimming removed 2 bases from V and 4 bases from J, with 17 bases in between. This CDR3 has 16 amino acids. Here the CDR3 DNA reads TGTGCCAGCAGTGAATATGGATGGGGGGCCGGCACTGAAGCTTTCTTT. Residues: CASSEYGWGAGTEAFF.

J is TRBJ2-3 and V is TRBV7-8; 7 nucleotides match TRBD2. Germline lookup yields CDR1 SGHVS and CDR2 FQNEAQ. The junction had 5 bases not matched to a gene; V was cut back by 2 bases and J by 0 bases. The CDR3 length is 16 residues. CDR3 bases: TGTGCCAGCAGCTTAAAGGTAGCGGGTAGCACAGATACGCAGTATTTT. The encoded protein is CASSLKVAGSTDTQYF. Complete variable domain (other parts from reference TRBV7-8 and TRBJ2-3): GAGVSQSPRYKVAKRGQDVALRCDPISGHVSLFWYQQALGQGPEFLTYFQNEAQLDKSGLPSDRFFAERPEGSVSTLKIQRTQQEDSAVYLCASSLKVAGSTDTQYFGPGTRLTVL.

This rearrangement joins TRBV19 to TRBJ2-5; D is uncertain. The V and J ends lost 5 bases and 0 bases respectively, with 7 bases between them. The CDR3 is made up of 13 amino acids. Germline V gene data show CDR1 as LNHDA and CDR2 as SQIVND (reference sequence). CDR3 in amino acids: CASSLQYQETQYF. CDR3 DNA sequence: TGTGCCAGTAGTCTTCAGTACCAAGAGACCCAGTACTTC.

The chain has TRBV20-1 and TRBJ2-7; D call uncertain. The length of the CDR3 is 14 residues. From germline, CDR1 is DFQATT and CDR2 SNEGSKA (reference sequence). Trimming shortened V by 0 bases and J by 1 base, and 10 bases separated the two germline ends. DNA of the CDR3: TGCAGTGCTAGAGATCTTTACGGTTCCTACGAGCAGTACTTC. Translation gives CSARDLYGSYEQYF.

This chain joins TRBV6-1 and TRBJ2-7; 12 bases map to TRBD1. The V gene end was trimmed by 6 bases and the J gene end by 1 base; junction bases not matched to a gene: 4. The CDR3 runs to 15 residues. CDR1 MNHNS and CDR2 SASEGT come from the germline V gene. DNA for the CDR3: TGTGCCAGCAGGAAGGGACAGGGGGCATCCTACGAGCAGTACTTC. It encodes CASRKGQGASYEQYF.

The chain links TRBV29-1 to TRBJ2-5; D may be TRBD1 (6 bases). The germline V gene encodes CDR1 SQVTM and CDR2 ANQGSEA. The CDR3 has 15 amino acids. Trimming took 4 bases from V and 5 from J, leaving 20 bases between them. The CDR3 reads CSVAGDPGRGETQYF. In DNA form, the CDR3 reads TGCAGCGTTGCAGGGGATCCGGGGCGCGGGGAGACCCAGTACTTC.

The V call is TRBV20-1, the J call TRBJ1-1; 10 positions agree with TRBD1. Per germline, CDR1 DFQATT and CDR2 SNEGSKA (reference sequence). The CDR3 is 14 residues long. V lost 2 bases and J lost 8; bases outside the gene matches: 8. CDR3 nucleotides: TGCAGTGCTAGATCTGGGACAGGGGCGCGGGAAGCTTTCTTT. Its translation: CSARSGTGAREAFF.

This chain links TRBV10-3 with TRBJ1-5; D uncertain. Germline assignment: CDR1 ENHRY and CDR2 SYGVKD. The ends were cut back, 0 bases at V and 4 bases at J, with 13 bases in the middle. CDR3 length equals 16 residues. CDR3 region: CAISESGPLGNQPQHF. In DNA, the CDR3 is TGTGCCATCAGTGAGTCCGGCCCTTTGGGAAATCAGCCCCAGCATTTT.

V gene TRBV29-1 combines with J gene TRBJ2-3; 7 nucleotides line up with TRBD2. V trimming: 3 bases; J trimming: 4 bases; junction bases outside the gene matches: 7. CDR1 is SQVTM, CDR2 ANQGSEA, per germline. This CDR3 has 14 residues. The CDR3 loop reads CSVDGTAGADTQYF. CDR3 DNA: TGCAGCGTTGATGGGACGGCGGGAGCAGATACGCAGTATTTT.

The chain joins TRBV19 to TRBJ2-1, with D tentatively TRBD1 or TRBD2 (5 bases each). Per germline, CDR1 LNHDA and CDR2 SQIVND (reference sequence). The CDR3 loop spans 15 amino acids. Trimming took 9 bases from V and 9 from J, leaving 24 bases between them. DNA of the CDR3: TGTGCCAGCAGACGAACCCAGGGTGGGAGAAGTGAGCAGTTCTTC. It specifies CASRRTQGGRSEQFF.

This chain connects TRBV5-1 to TRBJ1-2; possible D gene TRBD1, 6 bases. Trimming removed 0 bases from V and 4 bases from J, with 10 bases in between. Per germline, CDR1 SGHRS and CDR2 YFSETQ. The CDR3 contains 14 residues. In nucleotides, the CDR3 is TGCGCCAGCAGCTTGGAAGGACAGCGCTATGGCTACACCTTC. Its protein is CASSLEGQRYGYTF.

The gene calls are TRBV6-5 and TRBJ2-3, with D possibly being TRBD1 (5 bases). V was trimmed by 10 bases and J by 0 bases, leaving 14 bases between them. The germline V gene has CDR1 MNHEY and CDR2 SVGAGI. The CDR3 has 14 residues. CDR3 bases: TGTGCCACCCTGGACACCTCTAGCACAGATACGCAGTATTTT. Residues: CATLDTSSTDTQYF.

The V and J genes are TRBV7-9 and TRBJ1-1; the D gene is possibly TRBD1 (5 bases). The germline gives CDR1 SEHNR, CDR2 FQNEAQ (reference sequence). This CDR3 has 14 amino acids. Trimming pared 3 bases from V and 1 base from J, leaving 9 bases between. The CDR3 region is CASSLGQTNTEAFF. The CDR3, as DNA: TGTGCCAGCAGCTTGGGGCAGACGAACACTGAAGCTTTCTTT.

This chain links TRBV15 with TRBJ1-5, with 7 bases aligning to TRBD1. Germline V gives CDR1 LNHNV, CDR2 YYDKDF (reference sequence). The V and J ends lost 0 bases and 2 bases, in that order; junction bases with no gene match: 1. The CDR3 runs 15 residues. CDR3: CATSRDTGGNQPQHF. DNA for the CDR3: TGTGCCACCAGCAGAGACACAGGGGGCAATCAGCCCCAGCATTTT.

The rearrangement links TRBV4-1 to TRBJ2-5; a weak D match, TRBD2 (6 bases). The germline V and J ends were trimmed by 0 bases and 5 bases, with 16 bases remaining between them. CDR3 size: 16 residues. Germline lookup yields CDR1 MGHRA and CDR2 YSYEKL. The CDR3 DNA is TGCGCCAGCAGCCAAGATAGGTATACTAGCAGGGAGACCCAGTACTTC. Protein: CASSQDRYTSRETQYF.

The chain is built from TRBV19 and TRBJ2-2; D is possibly TRBD1 or TRBD2 (5 bases each). Trimming left V 5 bases short and J 4 bases short, with 17 bases between. The length of the CDR3 is 16 residues. The germline gives CDR1 LNHDA, CDR2 SQIVND (reference sequence). The CDR3 DNA follows: TGTGCCAGTAGTTCTCGGGGCTATCGAGGCACCGGGGAGCTGTTTTTT. Its translation: CASSSRGYRGTGELFF.

The rearrangement joins TRBV4-2 to TRBJ1-1; D may be TRBD1 (5 bases). V was shortened by 0 bases and J by 3 bases, with 11 bases between the two germline ends. This CDR3 spans 15 amino acids. Germline-derived CDR1 and CDR2 are LGHNA and YNFKEQ. The CDR3 region is CASSQDPGADTEAFF. CDR3 sequence (DNA): TGTGCCAGCAGCCAAGACCCCGGGGCGGACACTGAAGCTTTCTTT.

This chain uses TRBV7-8 with TRBJ1-6; D not resolved. The V end lost 0 bases, the J end lost 7 bases, and 4 bases lay between the germline ends. Germline V gene lookup returns CDR1 SGHVS and CDR2 FQNEAQ. This CDR3 has 13 residues. CDR3 region: CASSLASNSPLHF. In DNA form, the CDR3 reads TGTGCCAGCAGCTTAGCTTCAAATTCACCCCTCCACTTT.

This clonotype is a singleton in its sample. The V gene is TRBV5-4, the J gene TRBJ2-7; 12 bases line up with TRBD2. Germline V CDR1 and CDR2: SGHNT, YYREEE (reference sequence). The CDR3 is 19 amino acids. With 2 bases clipped from V and 0 bases from J, the junction kept 12 bases outside the gene matches. CDR3: CASSFGLAGSPASSYEQYF. DNA for the CDR3: TGTGCCAGCAGCTTCGGACTAGCGGGATCACCTGCGAGCTCCTACGAGCAGTACTTC.

This clonotype was picked up one time. The genes are TRBV30 and TRBJ1-1, with D possibly TRBD1 on 6 matching bases. CDR1 and CDR2 (germline): GTSNPN, SVGIG (reference sequence). This CDR3 is built from 13 residues. V lost 7 bases, J lost 4 bases, and 16 bases lay in between. The CDR3 coding sequence is TGTGCCTTTAAAAAACAGGGCGGCACTGAAGCTTTCTTT. This codes for CAFKKQGGTEAFF. The full variable domain, its missing parts supplied by reference TRBV30 and TRBJ1-1, is SQTIHQWPATLVQPVGSPLSLECTVEGTSNPNLYWYRQAAGRGLQLLFYSVGIGQISSEVPQNLSASRPQDRQFILSSKKLLLSDSGFYLCAFKKQGGTEAFFGQGTRLTVV.

This chain links TRBV3-1 with TRBJ2-2; perhaps TRBD1 as D (6 bases). The germline CDR1 and CDR2 sequences are LGHDT and YNNKEL (reference sequence). This CDR3 is built from 15 residues. Trimming shortened V by 4 bases and J by 2 bases, and 11 bases separated the two germline ends. CDR3 sequence: CASSPDRLNTGELFF. The CDR3 DNA sequence: TGTGCCAGCAGCCCGGACAGATTAAACACCGGGGAGCTGTTTTTT.

The gene calls are TRBV7-2 and TRBJ2-7; the match to TRBD1 covers 10 bases. Trimming took 1 base from V and 5 from J; bases not matched to a gene: 5. CDR1 and CDR2 from the germline V gene are SGHTA and FQGNSA. This CDR3 contains 15 residues. CDR3 residues: CASSLVVTGGHEQYF. In DNA, the CDR3 is TGTGCCAGCAGCTTAGTGGTGACAGGGGGCCACGAGCAGTACTTC. The full variable domain, with the rest looked up from reference TRBV7-2 and TRBJ2-7, is GAGVSQSPSNKVTEKGKDVELRCDPISGHTALYWYRQSLGQGLEFLIYFQGNSAPDKSGLPSDRFSAERTGGSVSTLTIQRTQQEDSAVYLCASSLVVTGGHEQYFGPGTRLTVT.

J is TRBJ2-1 and V is TRBV9; the D gene could be TRBD1 or TRBD2 (5 bases each). The germline V and J ends were trimmed by 2 bases and 5 bases, with 11 bases remaining between them. Germline V gene sequence: CDR1 SGDLS, CDR2 YYNGEE. CDR3 length equals 14 residues. CDR3 sequence (DNA): TGTGCCAGCAGCGTCCAGGGACGCCACAATGAGCAGTTCTTC. It is translated as CASSVQGRHNEQFF.

V usage is TRBV7-2 and J usage is TRBJ2-1, with D perhaps TRBD2 (7 bases). The CDR3 spans 14 residues. Germline values: CDR1 SGHTA, CDR2 FQGNSA. Trimming removed 4 bases from V and 7 bases from J, with 14 bases in between. The CDR3 reads CASSSSGRGNEQFF. The CDR3, as DNA: TGTGCCAGCAGCTCTAGCGGTAGGGGGAATGAGCAGTTCTTC.

The rearrangement joins TRBV29-1 to TRBJ1-5; TRBD1 aligns across 8 bases. J lost 5 bases, V lost 6 bases, and 6 bases had no gene match. The germline V gene encodes CDR1 SQVTM and CDR2 ANQGSEA. This CDR3 region has 13 residues. In DNA, the CDR3 is TGCAGCGTGGCCAGGGGGCAACATCAGCCCCAGCATTTT. The encoded protein is CSVARGQHQPQHF.

This chain connects TRBV7-9 to TRBJ2-7; D not resolved. Trimming removed 6 bases from V and 0 bases from J, with 12 bases in between. Germline V gene lookup returns CDR1 SEHNR and CDR2 FQNEAQ (reference sequence). The CDR3 totals 14 residues. This CDR3 reads CASSFSFSSYEQYF. Here the CDR3 DNA reads TGTGCCAGCAGTTTTAGTTTTAGCTCCTACGAGCAGTACTTC.